These 32 T cell receptor beta chains were all obtained from the same sample, sequenced in a study of beta chain features in type 1 diabetes. Sequencing targeted expressed TCRB transcripts, as all isolated RNA had been reverse transcribed. Sequencing was performed with immunoSEQ multiplex PCR; in TCRdb, only in-frame clones are kept and a portion is missing. This sample has fewer than 16,000 clones, with 76% found just once. Whole-study results and caveats: Among patients with Type 1 diabetes, TCRB CDR3s were moderately but significantly shorter in every one of the four CD4+ subsets.

These receptors' targets are unknown. Sequenced sample: stem cell memory CD4+ T cells from blood. The source is a woman under 30 with type 1 diabetes.

The V gene is TRBV18, the J gene TRBJ2-7; 7 bases map to TRBD2. V lost 6 bases to trimming and J lost 7 bases; unmatched junction nucleotides: 12. This CDR3 spans 14 amino acids. CDR1 and CDR2 from the germline V gene are KGHSH and LQKENI. The CDR3 DNA reads as TGTGCCAGCTCGCCAGCGGGATATTATTTGGAGCAGTACTTC. It codes for CASSPAGYYLEQYF.

The chain is built from TRBV7-2 and TRBJ2-5; 7 bases fit TRBD1. With V trimmed by 1 base and J by 4 bases, 0 bases remained unmatched. The CDR3 covers 13 residues. Germline V gene data show CDR1 as SGHTA and CDR2 as FQGNSA. The CDR3 DNA reads TGTGCCAGCAGCTTAGGACAGGGAGAGACCCAGTACTTC. It encodes CASSLGQGETQYF.

The chain joins TRBV29-1 to TRBJ2-5; TRBD2 aligns across 11 bases. Judging by the DNA end, TRBJ2-7 fits better; the J call may be wrong. CDR3 length: 15 amino acids. The germline V gene encodes CDR1 SQVTM and CDR2 ANQGSEA. CDR3 residues: CSVVSGRAGVGEQYF. The CDR3 coding sequence is TGCAGCGTTGTTAGCGGGAGGGCCGGGGTCGGCGAGCAGTACTTC.

This clone has just a few counts. The chain combines TRBV7-3 with TRBJ2-1; 10 nucleotides align to TRBD2. With V trimmed by 4 bases and J by 2 bases, 2 bases remained unmatched. There are 15 residues in the CDR3. Germline V gene sequence: CDR1 SGHTA, CDR2 FQGTGA. The CDR3 DNA reads TGTGCCAGCAGCTCTAGCGGGAGCCCCTACAATGAGCAGTTCTTC. Its translation is CASSSSGSPYNEQFF.

J is TRBJ2-1 and V is TRBV28; tentative D call: TRBD2 (6 bases). CDR3 size: 16 residues. From germline, CDR1 is MDHEN and CDR2 SYDVKM. Trimming shortened V by 5 bases and J by 0 bases, and 14 bases separated the two germline ends. The CDR3 reads CASSTGTLGSYNEQFF. The CDR3, as DNA: TGTGCCAGCAGTACCGGGACTCTTGGCTCCTACAATGAGCAGTTCTTC.

A word on this clone: The junction departs from germline at one end; a sequencing error may be responsible. This same CDR3 is encoded by further DNA sequences in the sample. The J gene is TRBJ2-2, the V gene TRBV5-4, with 14 bases that match TRBD2. Germline CDR1 reads SGHNT; CDR2 reads YYREEE (reference sequence). The CDR3 length is 16 residues. This chain's CDR3 is CASSAGLAGVTGELFF. CDR3 DNA: TGTGCCAGCAGCGCGGGACTAGCGGGAGTAACGGGGGAACTGTTTTTT. The whole variable domain, filled in from reference TRBV5-4 and TRBJ2-2, reads ETGVTQSPTHLIKTRGQQVTLRCSSQSGHNTVSWYQQALGQGPQFIFQYYREEENGRGNFPPRFSGLQFPNYSSELNVNALELDDSALYLCASSAGLAGVTGELFFGEGSRLTVL.

The V gene is TRBV7-8, the J gene TRBJ2-1; 7 bases line up with TRBD2. Germline CDR1 SGHVS, CDR2 FQNEAQ. V lost 9 bases to trimming and J lost 2 bases; unmatched junction nucleotides: 7. CDR3 length: 14 residues. CDR3 DNA: TGTGCCAGTGGAGGACTAGAGGCCTACAATGAGCAGTTCTTC. Translating gives CASGGLEAYNEQFF.

The rearrangement uses TRBV2 and TRBJ2-7, with a weak D call TRBD1 (5 bases). This CDR3 has 14 amino acids. Trimming removed 6 bases from V and 3 bases from J, with 15 bases in between. Germline V CDR1 and CDR2: SNHLY, FYNNEI. CDR3 sequence: CASRPRQFDYEQYF. Written as DNA, the CDR3 is TGTGCCAGCAGGCCCCGACAGTTTGACTACGAGCAGTACTTC.

This chain joins TRBV11-2 and TRBJ2-1; perhaps TRBD1 as D (5 bases). V dropped 1 base and J dropped 9 bases, with 16 bases sitting between them. Germline V gene lookup returns CDR1 SGHAT and CDR2 FQNNGV. The CDR3 runs 15 residues. CDR3 residues: CASSLGGGWGSEQFF. Here the CDR3 DNA reads TGTGCCAGCAGCTTAGGTGGCGGTTGGGGCTCTGAGCAGTTCTTC.

The chain recombines TRBV11-2 with TRBJ2-5; 8 nucleotides line up with TRBD2. V lost 1 base to trimming and J lost 2 bases; unmatched junction nucleotides: 3. The germline V gene encodes CDR1 SGHAT and CDR2 FQNNGV. The CDR3 spans 15 residues. DNA of the CDR3: TGTGCCAGCAGCTTAGGACTAGCGTTGCAAGAGACCCAGTACTTC. Encoded protein: CASSLGLALQETQYF.

This sequence joins TRBV7-9 and TRBJ2-3, with D possibly matching TRBD1 (7 bases). V lost 7 bases and J 3 bases, leaving 17 bases between the germline ends. CDR1 is SEHNR and CDR2 is FQNEAQ in the germline V gene (reference sequence). The CDR3 has 15 amino acids. As DNA, the CDR3 is TGTGCCAGCACGTCAGGGGGGAAGGGAACAGATACGCAGTATTTT. This codes for CASTSGGKGTDTQYF.

There are a few counts of this clone. The chain's CDR3 is CASSSPGLAGETQYF. The CDR3, as DNA: TGTGCCAGCAGCTCGCCGGGACTAGCTGGCGAGACCCAGTACTTC. V and J are TRBV7-2 and TRBJ2-5, with 9 nucleotides matching TRBD2. Germline values: CDR1 SGHTA, CDR2 FQGNSA. With V trimmed by 4 bases and J by 5 bases, 8 bases remained unmatched. The CDR3 runs 15 residues. The complete variable domain, with remaining parts taken from reference TRBV7-2 and TRBJ2-5, reads GAGVSQSPSNKVTEKGKDVELRCDPISGHTALYWYRQSLGQGLEFLIYFQGNSAPDKSGLPSDRFSAERTGGSVSTLTIQRTQQEDSAVYLCASSSPGLAGETQYFGPGTRLLVL.

The V and J genes are TRBV6-6 and TRBJ1-4; 10 nucleotides line up with TRBD1. The V gene end was trimmed by 5 bases and the J gene end by 8 bases; junction bases not matched to a gene: 8. Per the germline V gene, CDR1 is MNHNY and CDR2 is SVGAGI (reference sequence). CDR3 length: 15 residues. The DNA for the CDR3 is TGTGCCAGCAGTCGTGGACAGGGGGGGATGGAAAAACTGTTTTTT. Protein sequence: CASSRGQGGMEKLFF.

The V call is TRBV28, the J call TRBJ2-1; 9 positions match TRBD1. The J segment lost 6 bases and the V segment lost 6 bases, leaving 15 bases of the junction unmatched. The CDR3 loop spans 17 amino acids. Germline assignment: CDR1 MDHEN and CDR2 SYDVKM. Here the CDR3 reads CASSPAGTGFTGNEQFF. For the CDR3, the DNA is TGTGCCAGCAGCCCCGCAGGGACAGGGTTCACAGGCAATGAGCAGTTCTTC.

This clone has a handful of counts. The chain links TRBV7-9 to TRBJ2-3; TRBD2 matches at 9 bases. After removal of 0 bases from V and 8 bases from J, the junction contained 3 bases not matched to a gene. The CDR3 contains 14 residues. CDR1 and CDR2 from the germline V gene are SEHNR and FQNEAQ (reference sequence). The CDR3, as DNA: TGTGCCAGCAGCTTAGCTAGCGGGAGCGGTACGCAGTATTTT. Encoded protein: CASSLASGSGTQYF.

This clone was counted a single time. The chain employs TRBV28 and TRBJ1-5; D gene unclear. The CDR3 extends over 13 amino acids. CDR1 is MDHEN and CDR2 is SYDVKM in the germline V gene. V gave up 6 bases and J gave up 0 bases, with 6 bases separating them. Here the CDR3 reads CASRTGSNQPQHF. CDR3 bases: TGTGCCAGCAGGACGGGTAGCAATCAGCCCCAGCATTTT.

The V and J genes are TRBV5-4 and TRBJ2-7, with 12 bases aligning to TRBD2. CDR3 length: 16 amino acids. Germline trimming cut 0 bases from V and 0 bases from J; bases unmatched to any gene: 1. CDR1 SGHNT and CDR2 YYREEE come from the germline V gene (reference sequence). This CDR3 is CASSLGGLAGSYEQYV. CDR3 sequence (DNA): TGTGCCAGCAGCTTGGGGGGACTAGCGGGCTCCTACGAGCAGTACGTC.

The chain couples TRBV7-8 to TRBJ2-1, with D possibly TRBD2 on 6 matching bases. This CDR3 has 13 residues. CDR1 is SGHVS and CDR2 is FQNEAQ in the germline V gene. The V end lost 5 bases, the J end lost 10 bases, and 15 bases lay between the germline ends. This CDR3 is CASSARERAEQFF. CDR3 coding DNA: TGTGCCAGCAGCGCCCGGGAGAGGGCAGAGCAGTTCTTC.

The chain recombines TRBV4-1 with TRBJ2-1; 8 nucleotides align to TRBD2. The CDR3 is 15 residues long. Germline V CDR1 and CDR2: MGHRA, YSYEKL. V was pared by 0 bases and J by 6 bases, with 4 bases of the junction left unmatched. CDR3 protein: CASSQDSGRGNEQFF. The CDR3 region has the DNA TGCGCCAGCAGCCAAGACAGCGGGAGAGGCAATGAGCAGTTCTTC.

The J gene is TRBJ2-5, the V gene TRBV28; no firm D call. The V gene lost 2 bases and the J gene lost 4 bases, with 8 bases spanning the gap. The germline V gene encodes CDR1 MDHEN and CDR2 SYDVKM. This CDR3 is 13 amino acids long. The CDR3, as DNA: TGTGCCAGCAGTTTACGGTTGAGAGAGACCCAGTACTTC. This sequence encodes CASSLRLRETQYF.

This clone was seen a handful of times. The chain combines TRBV7-2 with TRBJ1-2, with no clear D. CDR1 is SGHTA, CDR2 FQGNSA, per germline. The CDR3 runs 15 residues. Deletions cut 1 base from V and 4 bases from J, with 13 bases between. CDR3 region: CASSLGPRELYGYTF. As DNA, the CDR3 is TGTGCCAGCAGCTTAGGACCTCGGGAACTCTATGGCTACACCTTC.

This rearrangement joins TRBV18 to TRBJ2-1; possibly TRBD2 for D (6 bases). The V end was cut by 3 bases, the J end by 9 bases, with 12 bases between. The CDR3 loop spans 13 amino acids. From germline, CDR1 is KGHSH and CDR2 LQKENI. The CDR3 DNA reads TGTGCCAGCTCACCCAACGGGAGCGGTGAGCAGTTCTTC. The encoded protein is CASSPNGSGEQFF. The full variable domain, its missing parts supplied by reference TRBV18 and TRBJ2-1, is NAGVMQNPRHLVRRRGQEARLRCSPMKGHSHVYWYRQLPEEGLKFMVYLQKENIIDESGMPKERFSAEFPKEGPSILRIQQVVRGDSAAYFCASSPNGSGEQFFGPGTRLTVL.

This clone was detected once. This sequence joins TRBV12-5 and TRBJ2-5; D ambiguous. V was clipped by 6 bases and J by 2 bases, with 7 bases between them. The CDR3 is made up of 12 amino acids. In germline, CDR1 is LGHNT, CDR2 FRNRAP. The CDR3 spells CASGYRQETQYF. As DNA, the CDR3 is TGTGCTAGTGGGTACAGACAAGAGACCCAGTACTTC.

The chain uses TRBV18 and TRBJ1-4; TRBD1 matches 10 bases. V dropped 1 base and J dropped 7; count of bases not matched to a gene: 0. CDR1 and CDR2 (germline): KGHSH, LQKENI. CDR3 length equals 14 residues. DNA of the CDR3: TGTGCCAGCTCACCACGGACAGGGGGTGAAAAACTGTTTTTT. It is translated as CASSPRTGGEKLFF.

The rearrangement links TRBV11-2 to TRBJ2-5; maybe TRBD1 (5 bases). With 6 bases removed from V and 5 bases from J, the gap between germline ends came to 13 bases. CDR3 length equals 13 residues. Germline assignment: CDR1 SGHAT and CDR2 FQNNGV. For the CDR3, the DNA is TGTGCCAGCAGATCAGTCAGGGTTGAGACCCAGTACTTC. Protein product: CASRSVRVETQYF.

The chain carries TRBV28 and TRBJ2-7; D remains ambiguous. With 5 bases removed from V and 3 bases from J, the gap between germline ends came to 17 bases. The CDR3 loop spans 15 amino acids. Germline-derived CDR1 and CDR2 are MDHEN and SYDVKM. CDR3 in amino acids: CASSPPPLSYYEQYF. The CDR3 DNA sequence: TGTGCCAGCAGTCCACCACCCCTAAGCTACTACGAGCAGTACTTC.

This rearrangement joins TRBV5-1 to TRBJ2-2; D is possibly TRBD1 (6 bases). Between the trimmed V and J ends, which lost 4 bases and 6 bases, there was a span of 16 bases. This CDR3 spans 15 amino acids. The germline V gene encodes CDR1 SGHRS and CDR2 YFSETQ. CDR3 sequence (DNA): TGCGCCAGCAGCCAGGGGTCAGGGTCGGCCGGGGAGCTGTTTTTT. Translation gives CASSQGSGSAGELFF.

This clone was seen a few times. The chain combines TRBV28 with TRBJ1-6, with 8 bases that match TRBD1. CDR3 size: 15 residues. Per the germline V gene, CDR1 is MDHEN and CDR2 is SYDVKM. Germline trimming cut 6 bases from V and 10 bases from J; bases unmatched to any gene: 11. CDR3 bases: TGTGCCAGCAGCCCTATTCGACAGGGGAAATCACCCCTCCACTTT. Protein product: CASSPIRQGKSPLHF.

This clone was counted between two and nine times. The chain combines TRBV7-2 with TRBJ2-3; the D gene is possibly TRBD2 (6 bases). Germline assignment: CDR1 SGHTA and CDR2 FQGNSA. Trimming pared 4 bases from V and 3 bases from J, leaving 11 bases between. CDR3 size: 14 residues. The CDR3 here is CASSSSGGTDTQYF. CDR3 in DNA: TGTGCCAGCAGCTCCTCCGGAGGGACAGATACGCAGTATTTT. Based on the CDR3 plus reference TRBV7-2 and TRBJ2-3, the full variable domain is GAGVSQSPSNKVTEKGKDVELRCDPISGHTALYWYRQSLGQGLEFLIYFQGNSAPDKSGLPSDRFSAERTGGSVSTLTIQRTQQEDSAVYLCASSSSGGTDTQYFGPGTRLTVL.

The rearrangement links TRBV4-3 to TRBJ2-1, with 8 positions matching TRBD2. After removal of 0 bases from V and 9 bases from J, the junction contained 7 bases not matched to a gene. This CDR3 is 15 amino acids long. CDR1 is LGHNA and CDR2 is YSLEER in the germline V gene. DNA of the CDR3: TGCGCCAGCAGCCAAGATAGGACTAGCAGGGGTGAGCAGTTCTTC. Protein: CASSQDRTSRGEQFF.

J is TRBJ2-3 and V is TRBV27; TRBD1 might be the D (5 bases). CDR1 MNHEY and CDR2 SMNVEV come from the germline V gene (reference sequence). V was shortened by 3 bases and J by 4 bases, with 14 bases between the two germline ends. The CDR3 runs to 15 residues. The CDR3 protein is CASSLRLPQADTQYF. Written as DNA, the CDR3 is TGTGCCAGCAGTTTGAGACTCCCACAGGCAGATACGCAGTATTTT.

The rearrangement uses TRBV5-6 and TRBJ2-7; 7 positions match TRBD2. J was trimmed by 0 bases and V by 4 bases; bases with no gene match: 7. Germline values: CDR1 SGHDT, CDR2 YYEEEE. The CDR3 contains 15 residues. DNA of the CDR3: TGTGCCAGCAGCCGATTAGCGGGCAGCTCCTACGAGCAGTACTTC. Its translation is CASSRLAGSSYEQYF.